Presented here are 15 T cell receptor beta chains from one specimen sequenced in a study of T cells in localized non-small cell lung cancer. The table came from immunoSEQ multiplex PCR; TCRdb's copy has only in-frame clones and leaves some out. The table lists 52,000 or so clones, over 70% of them singletons. The sequencing here drew on peripheral blood mononuclear cells, taken before any cancer treatment. These receptors were collected from a man between 35 and 75 years old with stage III lung adenocarcinoma.

This clone was detected a few times. The chain combines TRBV7-9 with TRBJ2-3, with 8 positions matching TRBD2. The CDR3 length is 17 residues. Trimming removed 0 bases from V and 3 bases from J; junction bases left unmatched: 8. From germline, CDR1 is SEHNR and CDR2 FQNEAQ (reference sequence). The CDR3 is CASSLAGGGIGTDTQYF. The CDR3 region has the DNA TGTGCCAGCAGCTTAGCGGGCGGGGGGATCGGAACAGATACGCAGTATTTT. Drawing the rest from reference TRBV7-9 and TRBJ2-3, the complete variable domain is DTGVSQNPRHKITKRGQNVTFRCDPISEHNRLYWYRQTLGQGPEFLTYFQNEAQLEKSRLLSDRFSAERPKGSFSTLEIQRTEQGDSAMYLCASSLAGGGIGTDTQYFGPGTRLTVL.

As concerns this clone: Relative to the germline gene, one junction end is altered; a read error may explain this. The J gene is TRBJ1-4, the V gene TRBV6-6; D not certain. This CDR3 spans 16 amino acids. The germline V gene encodes CDR1 MNHNY and CDR2 SVGAGI (reference sequence). The CDR3 reads CASSHNVPRTNEKLFF. In nucleotides, the CDR3 is TGTGCCAGCAGCCACAACGTTCCCAGAACTAATGAAAAGCTGTTTTTT.

The J gene is TRBJ1-5, the V gene TRBV7-8, with 7 bases identical to TRBD1. The CDR3 runs to 17 residues. The V segment lost 2 bases and the J segment 5 bases; nucleotides outside the gene matches: 12. The germline V gene encodes CDR1 SGHVS and CDR2 FQNEAQ. CDR3 in amino acids: CASSLPGTDGGDQPQHF. In DNA, the CDR3 is TGTGCCAGCAGCTTACCCGGGACAGATGGAGGCGATCAGCCCCAGCATTTT.

This chain links TRBV10-2 with TRBJ2-7, with TRBD2 matching 11 bases. V dropped 8 bases and J dropped 6; count of bases not matched to a gene: 3. This CDR3 is built from 12 residues. Germline V gene lookup returns CDR1 WSHSY and CDR2 SAAADI. The CDR3 region has the DNA TGCGCCAGCGCCGGACTAGCGGGCGAGCAGTACTTC. Amino acids: CASAGLAGEQYF.

CDR3 bases: TGTGCCAGCAGCTTGGCGGGACGGGATACGCAGTATTTT. Its translation: CASSLAGRDTQYF. The rearrangement joins TRBV7-3 to TRBJ2-3; the D gene is possibly TRBD2 (6 bases). The CDR3 covers 13 residues. Germline CDR1 SGHTA, CDR2 FQGTGA. The V gene lost 3 bases and the J gene lost 6 bases, with 10 bases spanning the gap.

This chain links TRBV28 with TRBJ1-2; D gene uncertain. The CDR3 has 12 amino acids. The germline CDR1 and CDR2 sequences are MDHEN and SYDVKM. The V end was cut by 3 bases, the J end by 5 bases, with 7 bases between. CDR3 sequence (DNA): TGTGCCAGCAGTTTTTTGGGGTATGGCTACACCTTC. Protein sequence: CASSFLGYGYTF.

J is TRBJ1-1 and V is TRBV6-1, with D possibly TRBD1 on 6 matching bases. V shed 6 bases and J shed 4 bases, with 12 bases lying between them. The CDR3 spans 13 residues. The germline CDR1 and CDR2 sequences are MNHNS and SASEGT. CDR3 protein: CASRIDRSTEAFF. CDR3 sequence (DNA): TGTGCCAGCAGGATCGACAGGTCCACTGAAGCTTTCTTT.

V gene TRBV16 combines with J gene TRBJ1-2; no clear D. V was shortened by 0 bases and J by 3 bases, with 8 bases between the two germline ends. CDR1 and CDR2 from the germline V gene are KGHSY and FQNENV. The CDR3 spans 14 residues. The CDR3 coding sequence is TGTGCCAGCAGCCAATCCTGGGAGGACTATGGCTACACCTTC. Translating gives CASSQSWEDYGYTF.

This chain joins TRBV7-9 and TRBJ2-6; D is uncertain. The length of the CDR3 is 15 residues. V dropped 4 bases and J dropped 0 bases, with 7 bases sitting between them. Germline CDR1 reads SEHNR; CDR2 reads FQNEAQ (reference sequence). In DNA form, the CDR3 reads TGTGCCAGCAGCTCGGACGGCTCTGGGGCCAACGTCCTGACTTTC. It specifies CASSSDGSGANVLTF.

This clone was seen only once. The chain employs TRBV6-5 and TRBJ2-1; the D gene is possibly TRBD2 (5 bases). Trimming removed 0 bases from V and 4 bases from J, with 10 bases in between. CDR3 length: 15 amino acids. Germline CDR1 reads MNHEY; CDR2 reads SVGAGI. The CDR3 loop is CASSYSPRGYNEQFF. CDR3 DNA sequence: TGTGCCAGCAGTTACTCCCCCCGGGGTTACAATGAGCAGTTCTTC.

The chain combines TRBV7-2 with TRBJ2-5, with D possibly being TRBD1 or TRBD2 (5 bases each). Trimming took off 8 bases at V and 7 bases at J, with 23 bases between the two ends. Germline-derived CDR1 and CDR2 are SGHTA and FQGNSA. The CDR3 consists of 15 residues. This CDR3 reads CASAPLDGAEGTQYF. CDR3 nucleotides: TGTGCCAGCGCCCCCCTTGACGGGGCCGAGGGGACCCAGTACTTC.

The CDR3 DNA follows: TGTGCCAGCTCACCCGGACTAGCGGGAGTTAAGTACGAGCAGTACTTC. It yields the protein CASSPGLAGVKYEQYF. The V call is TRBV18, the J call TRBJ2-7, with TRBD2 identical over 13 bases. Looked up from germline, CDR1 is KGHSH and CDR2 is LQKENI. V lost 3 bases, J lost 4 bases, and 6 bases stayed unmatched. The CDR3 covers 16 residues.

V is TRBV28 and J is TRBJ1-5; 10 positions agree with TRBD1. The germline gives CDR1 MDHEN, CDR2 SYDVKM. The junction had 3 bases not matched to a gene; V was cut back by 6 bases and J by 4 bases. This CDR3 has 14 residues. The CDR3, as DNA: TGTGCCAGCAGCCCGGGACAGGGGAATCAGCCCCAGCATTTT. Its protein is CASSPGQGNQPQHF.

This clone was seen only a few times. The V gene is TRBV9, the J gene TRBJ2-3; TRBD2 agrees at 12 bases. This CDR3 is 16 amino acids long. Germline V gene data show CDR1 as SGDLS and CDR2 as YYNGEE. V gave up 2 bases and J gave up 4 bases; unmatched junction bases: 5. CDR3 in amino acids: CASSVTSGSGPDTQYF. The CDR3 nucleotides read TGTGCCAGCAGCGTGACTAGCGGGAGTGGGCCAGATACGCAGTATTTT. Full variable domain (remainder filled in from reference TRBV9 and TRBJ2-3): DSGVTQTPKHLITATGQRVTLRCSPRSGDLSVYWYQQSLDQGLQFLIQYYNGEERAKGNILERFSAQQFPDLHSELNLSSLELGDSALYFCASSVTSGSGPDTQYFGPGTRLTVL.

The chain couples TRBV9 to TRBJ2-5; 11 nucleotides match TRBD1. J lost 5 bases, V lost 3 bases, and 9 bases had no gene match. This CDR3 has 16 amino acids. Germline CDR1 SGDLS, CDR2 YYNGEE. CDR3 sequence (DNA): TGTGCCAGCAGCGGGGGGACAGGGGGTCGTTGGGAGACCCAGTACTTC. The encoded protein is CASSGGTGGRWETQYF.